The clone carrying this TCR beta chain was seen only a few times. Its specificity is unknown. The CDR3 is 15 amino acids. Germline CDR1 and CDR2: SGHVS and FNYEAQ. V lost 2 bases and J lost 3, with 14 bases in between. These data originate in a study of T and B cells in COVID-19 patients. Background on the study: Blood was sampled from COVID-19 patients who were either actively infected or recovered.

General study points: In COVID-19 patients, T cell receptor beta variable and joining gene use was reportedly strongly skewed. No sequencing was yet done of CD4+, regulatory or CD8+ subsets, or of SARS-CoV-2-responsive or tetramer+ sorted cells. Exclusive to the recovered cohort were some 2,300 TCR clusters, over 25 of them with low generation probability.

From blood, roughly 220-550 ng of genomic DNA served as TRB template. TRB rearrangements were amplified by multiplex PCR with BIOMED2 TRB-A/B primers. TCRdb itself ran the multiplex PCR reads through MiXCR, one entry per CDR3 protein. Of approximately 20,000 distinct CDR3 sequences listed, less than 30% were seen once; the top ten hold 2.5% to 3%. This chain links TRBV7-6 with TRBJ2-7; perhaps D is TRBD1 or TRBD2 (6 bases each). The specimen sequenced was blood. The TCR comes from a human donor who had recovered from COVID-19. The CDR3 loop is CASSLSGARGYEQYF. CDR3 coding DNA: TGTGCCAGCAGCTTATCAGGGGCGCGGGGCTACGAGCAGTACTTC.